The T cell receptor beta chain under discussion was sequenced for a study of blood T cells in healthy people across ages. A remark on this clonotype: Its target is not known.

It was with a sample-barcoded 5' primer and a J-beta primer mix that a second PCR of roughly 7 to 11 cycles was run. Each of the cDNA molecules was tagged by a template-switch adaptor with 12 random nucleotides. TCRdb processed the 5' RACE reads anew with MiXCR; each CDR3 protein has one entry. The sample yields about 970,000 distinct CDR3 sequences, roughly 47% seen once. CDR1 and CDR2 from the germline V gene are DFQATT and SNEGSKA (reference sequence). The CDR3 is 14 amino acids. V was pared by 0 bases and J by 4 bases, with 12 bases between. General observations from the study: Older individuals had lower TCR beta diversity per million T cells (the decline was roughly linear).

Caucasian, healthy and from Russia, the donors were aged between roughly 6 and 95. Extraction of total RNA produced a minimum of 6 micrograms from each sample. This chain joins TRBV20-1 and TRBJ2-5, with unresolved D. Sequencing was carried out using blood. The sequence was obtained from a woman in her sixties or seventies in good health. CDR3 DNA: TGCAGTGCTAGAGATCAGGTCAGCCCAGAGACCCAGTACTTC. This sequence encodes CSARDQVSPETQYF.